This TCR beta chain was recovered during a study of cytomegalovirus exposure and HLA in healthy donors. Per germline, CDR1 MDHEN and CDR2 SYDVKM. The CDR3 has 16 amino acids. V trimming: 4 bases; J trimming: 5 bases; junction bases outside the gene matches: 10. Amplification used 60 Vbeta primers and 13 Jbeta primers. Data came from immunoSEQ multiplex PCR; TCRdb stores just in-frame clones and leaves some out. The table includes some 140,000 clones, approximately 80% detected once. V usage is TRBV28 and J usage is TRBJ2-5; 10 bases align to TRBD1. The sample consisted of PBMCs. This TCR was recovered from a woman aged 40 to 55 in good health and CMV-seropositive. In DNA, the CDR3 is TGTGCCAGCAGTTCCCCCGGGACAGGGGCGGGGGAGACCCAGTACTTC. Its protein product is CASSSPGTGAGETQYF.